This T cell receptor beta chain was captured in a study of T cell changes during pregnancy in multiple sclerosis. The repertoire was sequenced with immunoSEQ multiplex PCR; TCRdb's copy has only in-frame clones and lacks some. The sample shows 98,000 or so clones, approximately 94% of them seen only once. The CDR3 is 15 amino acids. Germline V lookup: CDR1 SEHNR, CDR2 FQNEAQ (reference sequence). Trimming stripped 3 bases from V and 1 base from J, with 13 bases between. The source was peripheral blood, collected after pregnancy. This receptor was taken from a female donor with multiple sclerosis, enrolled in a pregnancy study. This chain joins TRBV7-9 and TRBJ2-7; D possibly corresponds to TRBD1 (5 bases). The CDR3 region is CASSFRQGSSYEQYF. CDR3 nucleotide sequence: TGTGCCAGCAGCTTTAGGCAGGGATCTTCCTACGAGCAGTACTTC. Looking up the rest from reference TRBV7-9 and TRBJ2-7 gives the full variable domain: DTGVSQNPRHKITKRGQNVTFRCDPISEHNRLYWYRQTLGQGPEFLTYFQNEAQLEKSRLLSDRFSAERPKGSFSTLEIQRTEQGDSAMYLCASSFRQGSSYEQYFGPGTRLTVT.